This TCR beta chain emerged from a study of T cell responses to AZD1222 COVID-19 vaccine. Study results and limitations: Nearly half of spike-specific TCRs reportedly target variant regions that are unmutated in the B.1.351 and B.1.1.7 variants. Across spike, vaccine-associated CD4 TCRs were found, dominant at 160-218 and 743-854. Donors were chiefly white British, with a greater number of females, and clonal diversity was perhaps underestimated.

Points on this clone: Its cognate antigen is unknown.

Sequencing was performed with immunoSEQ multiplex PCR; in TCRdb, only in-frame clones are kept and a portion is missing. The data show roughly 180,000 clones, roughly nine tenths seen once. This CDR3 is 15 amino acids long. V was cut by 5 bases and J by 11 bases, with 21 bases left in between. The germline V gene has CDR1 LNHDA and CDR2 SQIVND (reference sequence). This clonotype originated in an adult in good health. The starting material was peripheral blood, obtained on day 0 of AZD1222 vaccination. The chain joins TRBV19 to TRBJ1-4; perhaps TRBD1 as D (5 bases). CDR3 residues: CASSGNRDANLKLFF. The CDR3 nucleotides are TGTGCCAGTAGTGGGAACCGGGACGCTAATCTCAAACTGTTTTTT.